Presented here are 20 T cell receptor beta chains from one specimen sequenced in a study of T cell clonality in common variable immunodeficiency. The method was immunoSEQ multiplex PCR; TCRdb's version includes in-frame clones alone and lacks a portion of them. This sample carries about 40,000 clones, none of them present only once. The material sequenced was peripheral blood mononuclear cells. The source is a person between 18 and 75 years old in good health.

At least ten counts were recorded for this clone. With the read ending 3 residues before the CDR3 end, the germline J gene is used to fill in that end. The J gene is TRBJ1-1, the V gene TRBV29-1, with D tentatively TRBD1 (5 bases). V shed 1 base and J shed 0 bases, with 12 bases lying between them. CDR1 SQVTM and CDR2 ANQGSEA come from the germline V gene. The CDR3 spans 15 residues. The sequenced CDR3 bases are TGCAGCGTTGAAGTTAGAGGGGTCATGAACACTGAA. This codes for CSVEVRGVMNTE. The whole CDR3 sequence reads CSVEVRGVMNTEAFF. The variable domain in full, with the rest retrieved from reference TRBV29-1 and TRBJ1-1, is SAVISQKPSRDICQRGTSLTIQCQVDSQVTMMFWYRQQPGQSLTLIATANQGSEATYESGFVIDKFPISRPNLTFSTLTVSNMSPEDSSIYLCSVEVRGVMNTEAFFGQGTRLTVV.

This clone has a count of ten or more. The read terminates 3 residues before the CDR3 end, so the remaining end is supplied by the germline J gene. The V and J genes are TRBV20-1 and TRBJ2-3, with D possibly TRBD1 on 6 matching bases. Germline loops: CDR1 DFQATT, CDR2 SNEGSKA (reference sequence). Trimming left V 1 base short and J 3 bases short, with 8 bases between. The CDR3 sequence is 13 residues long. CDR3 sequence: CSARGQGTDTQYF. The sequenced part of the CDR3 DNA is TGCAGTGCTAGAGGGCAGGGGACAGATACG.

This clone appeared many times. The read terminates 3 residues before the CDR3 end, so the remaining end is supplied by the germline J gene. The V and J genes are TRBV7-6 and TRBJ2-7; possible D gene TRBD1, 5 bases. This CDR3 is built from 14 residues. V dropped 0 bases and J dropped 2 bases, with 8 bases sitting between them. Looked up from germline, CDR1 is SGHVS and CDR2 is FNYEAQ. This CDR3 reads CASSLASGPYEQYF. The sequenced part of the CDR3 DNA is TGTGCCAGCAGCTTAGCTTCAGGGCCCTACGAG.

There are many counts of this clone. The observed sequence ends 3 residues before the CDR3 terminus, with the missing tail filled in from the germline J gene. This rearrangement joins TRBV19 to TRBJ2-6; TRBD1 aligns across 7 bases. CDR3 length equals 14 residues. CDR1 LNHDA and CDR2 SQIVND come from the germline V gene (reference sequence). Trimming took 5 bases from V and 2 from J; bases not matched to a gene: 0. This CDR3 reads CASSQGAGANVLTF. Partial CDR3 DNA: TGTGCCAGTAGTCAGGGGGCTGGGGCCAACGTC.

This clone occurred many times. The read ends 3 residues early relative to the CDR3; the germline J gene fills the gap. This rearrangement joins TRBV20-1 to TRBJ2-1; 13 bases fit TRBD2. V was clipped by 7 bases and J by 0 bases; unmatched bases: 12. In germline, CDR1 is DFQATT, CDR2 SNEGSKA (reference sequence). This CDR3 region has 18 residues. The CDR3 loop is CSGRDPWTSGSSYNEQFF. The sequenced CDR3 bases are TGCAGTGGACGAGATCCATGGACTAGCGGGAGCTCCTACAATGAG.

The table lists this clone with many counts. The CDR3 bases that were read are TGTGCCAGCAGTGAGGAGGACAGAACTAACTATGGC. Translated, it gives CASSEEDRTNYG. The entire CDR3 protein is CASSEEDRTNYGYTF. The J gene is TRBJ1-2, the V gene TRBV6-1; D perhaps matches TRBD1 (6 bases). The CDR3 end is not reached by the read, which stops 3 residues before it; the germline J gene fills it in. Trimming stripped 3 bases from V and 0 bases from J, with 11 bases between. The CDR3 sequence is 15 residues long. Per the germline V gene, CDR1 is MNHNS and CDR2 is SASEGT.

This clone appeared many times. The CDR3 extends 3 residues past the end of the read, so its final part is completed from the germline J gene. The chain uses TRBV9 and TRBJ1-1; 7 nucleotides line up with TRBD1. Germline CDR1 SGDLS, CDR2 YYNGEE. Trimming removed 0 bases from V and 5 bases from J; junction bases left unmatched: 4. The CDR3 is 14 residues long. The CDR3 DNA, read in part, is TGTGCCAGCAGCGTAGACACAGGGGAAACTGAA. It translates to CASSVDTGETE. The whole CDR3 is CASSVDTGETEAFF.

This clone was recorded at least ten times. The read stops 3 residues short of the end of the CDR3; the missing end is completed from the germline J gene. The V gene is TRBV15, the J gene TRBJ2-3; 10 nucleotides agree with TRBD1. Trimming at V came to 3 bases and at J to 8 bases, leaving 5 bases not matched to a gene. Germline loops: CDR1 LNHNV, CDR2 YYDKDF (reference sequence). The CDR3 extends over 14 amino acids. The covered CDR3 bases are TGTGCCACCAGCAGCAGGGACAGGGGAGTTACG. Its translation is CATSSRDRGVT. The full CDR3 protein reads CATSSRDRGVTQYF.

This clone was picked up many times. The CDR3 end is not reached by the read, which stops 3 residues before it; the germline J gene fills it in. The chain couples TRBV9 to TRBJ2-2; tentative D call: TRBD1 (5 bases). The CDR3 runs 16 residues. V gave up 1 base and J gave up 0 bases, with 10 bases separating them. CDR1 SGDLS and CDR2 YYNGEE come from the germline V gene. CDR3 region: CASSVLQGTNTGELFF. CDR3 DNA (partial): TGTGCCAGCAGCGTATTGCAGGGCACGAACACCGGGGAG.

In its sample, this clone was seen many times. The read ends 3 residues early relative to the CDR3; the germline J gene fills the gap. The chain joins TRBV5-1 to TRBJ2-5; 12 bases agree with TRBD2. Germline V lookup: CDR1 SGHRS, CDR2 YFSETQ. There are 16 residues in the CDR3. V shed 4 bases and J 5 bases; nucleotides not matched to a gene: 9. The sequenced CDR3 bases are TGCGCCAGCAGCACCTCGACTAGCGGGGGTGGGGAGACC. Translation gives CASSTSTSGGGET. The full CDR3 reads CASSTSTSGGGETQYF.

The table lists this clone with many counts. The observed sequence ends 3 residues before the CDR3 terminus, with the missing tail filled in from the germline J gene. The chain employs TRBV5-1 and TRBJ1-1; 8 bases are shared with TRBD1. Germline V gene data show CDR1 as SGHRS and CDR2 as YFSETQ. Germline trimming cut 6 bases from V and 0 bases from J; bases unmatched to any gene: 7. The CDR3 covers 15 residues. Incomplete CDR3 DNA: TGCGCCAGCAATACAGGGGGGATTATGAACACTGAA. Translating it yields CASNTGGIMNTE. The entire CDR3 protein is CASNTGGIMNTEAFF.

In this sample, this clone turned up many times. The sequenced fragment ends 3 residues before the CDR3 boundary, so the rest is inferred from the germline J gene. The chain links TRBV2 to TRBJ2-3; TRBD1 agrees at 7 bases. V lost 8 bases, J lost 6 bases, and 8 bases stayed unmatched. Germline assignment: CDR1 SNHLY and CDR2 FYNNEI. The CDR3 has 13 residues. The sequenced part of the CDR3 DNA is TGTGCCAGCTCGACAGGGTCCATTGATACG. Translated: CASSTGSIDT. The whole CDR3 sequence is CASSTGSIDTQYF.

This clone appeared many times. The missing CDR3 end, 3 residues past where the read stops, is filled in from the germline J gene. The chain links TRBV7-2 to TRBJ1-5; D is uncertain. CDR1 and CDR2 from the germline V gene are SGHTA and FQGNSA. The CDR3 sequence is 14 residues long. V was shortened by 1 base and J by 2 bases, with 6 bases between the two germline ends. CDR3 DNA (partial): TGTGCCAGCAGCTTAGAGGGTGGCAATCAGCCC. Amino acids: CASSLEGGNQP. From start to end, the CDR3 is CASSLEGGNQPQHF. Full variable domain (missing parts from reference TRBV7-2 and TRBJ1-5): GAGVSQSPSNKVTEKGKDVELRCDPISGHTALYWYRQSLGQGLEFLIYFQGNSAPDKSGLPSDRFSAERTGGSVSTLTIQRTQQEDSAVYLCASSLEGGNQPQHFGDGTRLSIL.

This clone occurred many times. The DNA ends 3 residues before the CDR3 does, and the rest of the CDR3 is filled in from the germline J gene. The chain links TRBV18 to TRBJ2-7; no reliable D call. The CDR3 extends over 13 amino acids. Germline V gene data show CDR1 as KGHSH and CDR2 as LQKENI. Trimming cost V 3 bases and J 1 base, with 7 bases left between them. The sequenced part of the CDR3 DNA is TGTGCCAGCTCACCCTACGTATCCTACGAG. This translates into CASSPYVSYE. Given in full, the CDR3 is CASSPYVSYEQYF.

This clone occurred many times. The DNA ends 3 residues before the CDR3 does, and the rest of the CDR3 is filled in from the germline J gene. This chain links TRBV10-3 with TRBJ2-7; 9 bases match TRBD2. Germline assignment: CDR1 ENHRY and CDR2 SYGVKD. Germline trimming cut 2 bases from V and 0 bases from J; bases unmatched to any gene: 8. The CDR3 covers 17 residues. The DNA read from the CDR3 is TGTGCCATCAGTGAGCGTAGCGGGAGTAGGGGCTCCTACGAG. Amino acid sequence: CAISERSGSRGSYE. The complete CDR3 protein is CAISERSGSRGSYEQYF.

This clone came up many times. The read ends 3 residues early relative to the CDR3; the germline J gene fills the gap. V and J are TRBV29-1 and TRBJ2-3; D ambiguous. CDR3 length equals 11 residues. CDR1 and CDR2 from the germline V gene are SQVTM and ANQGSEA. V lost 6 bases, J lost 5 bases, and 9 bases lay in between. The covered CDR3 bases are TGCAGCGTCCGGGTTGGAGATACG. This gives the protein CSVRVGDT. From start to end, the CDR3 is CSVRVGDTQYF.

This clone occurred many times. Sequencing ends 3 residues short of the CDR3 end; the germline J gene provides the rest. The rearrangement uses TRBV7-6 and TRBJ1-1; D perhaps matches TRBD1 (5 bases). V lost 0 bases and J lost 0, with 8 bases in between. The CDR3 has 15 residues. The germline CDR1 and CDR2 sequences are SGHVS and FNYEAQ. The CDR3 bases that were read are TGTGCCAGCAGCTTAGCGGGGGGACTGAACACTGAA. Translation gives CASSLAGGLNTE. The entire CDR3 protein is CASSLAGGLNTEAFF.

The CDR3 protein is CASSDKGGEDEQFF. The DNA read from the CDR3 is TGTGCCAGCAGTGATAAAGGGGGCGAAGATGAG. The V and J genes are TRBV6-4 and TRBJ2-1, with 7 bases fitting TRBD1. The sequence runs out 3 residues before the end of the CDR3; the remainder is reconstructed from the germline J gene. The CDR3 is 14 amino acids. The germline V gene encodes CDR1 MRHNA and CDR2 SNTAGT. Trimming removed 3 bases from V and 8 bases from J; junction bases left unmatched: 7.

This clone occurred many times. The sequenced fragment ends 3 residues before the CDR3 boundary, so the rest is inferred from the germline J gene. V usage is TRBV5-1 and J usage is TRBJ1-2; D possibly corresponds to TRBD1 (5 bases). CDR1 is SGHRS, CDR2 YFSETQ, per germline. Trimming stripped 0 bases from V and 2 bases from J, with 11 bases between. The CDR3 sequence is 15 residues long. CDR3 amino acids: CASSLASAGNYGYTF. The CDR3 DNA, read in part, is TGCGCCAGCAGCTTGGCCAGTGCAGGGAACTATGGC. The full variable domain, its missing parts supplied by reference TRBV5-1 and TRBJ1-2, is KAGVTQTPRYLIKTRGQQVTLSCSPISGHRSVSWYQQTPGQGLQFLFEYFSETQRNKGNFPGRFSGRQFSNSRSEMNVSTLELGDSALYLCASSLASAGNYGYTFGSGTRLTVV.

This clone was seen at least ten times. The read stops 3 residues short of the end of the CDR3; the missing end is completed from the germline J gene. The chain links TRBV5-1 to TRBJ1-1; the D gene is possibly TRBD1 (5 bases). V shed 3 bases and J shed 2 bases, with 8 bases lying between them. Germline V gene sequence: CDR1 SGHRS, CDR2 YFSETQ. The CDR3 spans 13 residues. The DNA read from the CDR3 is TGCGCCAGCAGCTCACAGGTTAACACTGAA. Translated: CASSSQVNTE. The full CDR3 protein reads CASSSQVNTEAFF.